This is a list of T cell receptor beta chains from one sample in a study of T-cell memory formation after mild COVID-19. Via MiXCR, TCRdb re-called the 5' RACE reads, giving one row per CDR3 protein. The sample contains under 400,000 distinct CDR3 sequences, under 25% of which appear only once. The sequenced sample consisted of PBMCs or a T cell subset sorted from them (not recorded which). All receptors derive from an adult woman who had mild COVID-19 (a few samples of this study predate the infection). Cell type and time point are not known. The conserved cysteine and the conserved F or W are not part of the CDR3 here.

>TRBV7-2|TRBJ2-2
ASSLIPQNTGELF
>TRBV5-4|TRBJ2-1
ASRSRLGSYNEQF
>TRBV15|TRBJ1-2
ATSRDTAYGYT
>TRBV12-3/TRBV12-4|TRBJ1-5
ASDVSNQPQH
>TRBV20-1|TRBJ2-1
SALGTSGRIVYNEQF
>TRBV7-9|TRBJ2-1
ASSQAQAGGAHEQF
>TRBV12-3/TRBV12-4|TRBJ1-5
ASKRTGPSNQPQH
>TRBV14|TRBJ2-2
ASSYRVTGELF
>TRBV28|TRBJ2-3
ASSFRDGSTDTQY
>TRBV20-1|TRBJ1-5
SARGADSNQPQH
>TRBV25-1|TRBJ2-6
ASSDHREGANVLT
>TRBV29-1|TRBJ2-1
SFSGGSSYNEQF
>TRBV12-3/TRBV12-4|TRBJ2-7
ASSYTSGIRY
>TRBV28|TRBJ2-7
ATGTSATYEQY
>TRBV7-9|TRBJ2-1
ASSSLRTGGEQF
>TRBV7-2|TRBJ2-4
ASSFGGQGPKNIQY
>TRBV6-5|TRBJ1-2
ASKDPGSYGYT
>TRBV20-1|TRBJ2-1
SAGPGGVSSEQF
>TRBV12-3/TRBV12-4|TRBJ1-2
ASSDIGPGQSGYT
>TRBV9|TRBJ2-1
ASSAHRLTEQF
>TRBV29-1|TRBJ2-1
SVEIAGIYNEQF
>TRBV12-3/TRBV12-4|TRBJ2-2
ASTPGTSPGELF
>TRBV20-1|TRBJ1-5
SARSRDRDWNQPQH